This T cell receptor beta chain was sequenced in a study of shared clonotypes between healthy human individuals. Method: immunoSEQ multiplex PCR; TCRdb's copy keeps in-frame clones and lacks some. The repertoire holds 550,000 to 800,000 clones, with approximately 79% as singletons. After removal of 5 bases from V and 2 bases from J, the junction contained 4 bases not matched to a gene. Germline V gives CDR1 SGHNT, CDR2 YENEEA. The CDR3 extends over 14 amino acids. The material sequenced was memory CD4+ T cells sorted from blood. Subset denoted: CD45RA-negative fraction. This chain uses TRBV11-3 with TRBJ2-7; 9 nucleotides line up with TRBD2. The TCR was taken from a woman aged 25 to 39 in good health. The CDR3 sequence: CASSPSGAPYEQYF. The CDR3 nucleotides read TGTGCCAGCAGCCCTAGCGGGGCCCCCTACGAGCAGTACTTC. Variable domain in full (rest from reference TRBV11-3 and TRBJ2-7): EAGVVQSPRYKIIEKKQPVAFWCNPISGHNTLYWYLQNLGQGPELLIRYENEEAVDDSQLPKDRFSAERLKGVDSTLKIQPAELGDSAVYLCASSPSGAPYEQYFGPGTRLTVT.